One sample yielded the 2 T cell receptor beta chains listed below, sequenced in a study of tumor and adjacent non-tumor tissue in lung cancer. The template was RNA from unsorted bulk tissue. TCRbeta libraries were built with three rounds of nested PCR, modified from ARM-PCR. TCRdb recomputed calls from the multiplex PCR reads with MiXCR, one row per CDR3 protein. The sample shows roughly 140,000 distinct CDR3 sequences, approximately 66% of them seen only once. Sequenced material: lung tumor tissue. The receptors shown here come from a man in his 60s with small cell lung cancer.

As concerns this clonotype: The junction departs from germline at one end; a sequencing error may be responsible. V and J are TRBV29-1 and TRBJ1-2; a possible D gene is TRBD1 (6 bases). Looked up from germline, CDR1 is SQVTM and CDR2 is ANQGSEA. The CDR3 length is 14 residues. The CDR3 protein is CGVRRGGSNYGYTF. In DNA form, the CDR3 reads TGTGGCGTCCGAAGGGGGGGTTCTAACTATGGCTACACCTTC.

On this clonotype itself: Because the CDR3 is missing its conserved closing phenylalanine or tryptophan, this is likely a read error. V and J are TRBV12-3 or TRBV12-4 and TRBJ2-7; D ambiguous. V was pared by 4 bases and J by 4 bases, with 11 bases between. This CDR3 is built from 13 residues. CDR3 protein: CASSCDGGYEQYS. The CDR3 DNA sequence: TGTGCCAGCAGTTGTGATGGTGGTTACGAGCAGTACTCC.